The source of this T cell receptor (beta chain) is a study of post-analysis software for immune sequencing data. Study at large: Included among the disease courses, which were recorded for the cohort, were relapsing-remitting, secondary progressive and progressive-relapsing multiple sclerosis. Findings and limits, study-wide: Samples from one preparation batch, clustered by F measure, grouped strongly together. Patients showed TRBV5-6, TRBV5-1 and TRBV20-1 among roughly 5 TRBV segments more frequent than in controls. Significantly decreased normalized Chao1 diversity was recorded for multiple sclerosis patients relative to controls.

This clonotype was detected only a few times. The antigen is unknown. V lost 5 bases, J lost 0 bases, and 1 base stayed unmatched. This CDR3 comprises 13 residues. Germline V gene lookup returns CDR1 MNHEY and CDR2 SVGEGT. Unique molecular identifiers were built into the TCR beta cDNA libraries. Via MiXCR, TCRdb re-called the PCR reads, giving one row per CDR3 protein. Seen here are around 200,000 distinct CDR3 sequences, 29% observed once, and the top ten hold roughly 3.5%. Specimen: blood. The chain carries TRBV6-2 or TRBV6-3 and TRBJ2-7; 7 bases are a match to TRBD1. This clonotype originated in a girl aged 2-17 years with multiple sclerosis. The DNA for the CDR3 is TGTGCCAGCAGTGGACAGGCCTCCTACGAGCAGTACTTC. It codes for CASSGQASYEQYF.